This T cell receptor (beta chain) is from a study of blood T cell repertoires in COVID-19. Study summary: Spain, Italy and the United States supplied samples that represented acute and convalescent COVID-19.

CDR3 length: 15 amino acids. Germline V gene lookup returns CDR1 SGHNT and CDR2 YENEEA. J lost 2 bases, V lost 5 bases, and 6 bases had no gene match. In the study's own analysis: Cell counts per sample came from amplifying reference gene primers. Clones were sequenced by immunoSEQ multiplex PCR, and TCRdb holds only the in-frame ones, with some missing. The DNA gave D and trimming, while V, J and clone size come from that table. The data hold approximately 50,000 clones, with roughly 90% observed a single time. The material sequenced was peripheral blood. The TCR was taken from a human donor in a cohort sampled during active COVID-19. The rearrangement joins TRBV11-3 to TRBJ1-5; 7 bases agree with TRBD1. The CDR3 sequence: CASSQTGDGNQPQHF. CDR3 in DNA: TGTGCCAGCAGCCAAACAGGGGATGGCAATCAGCCCCAGCATTTT.